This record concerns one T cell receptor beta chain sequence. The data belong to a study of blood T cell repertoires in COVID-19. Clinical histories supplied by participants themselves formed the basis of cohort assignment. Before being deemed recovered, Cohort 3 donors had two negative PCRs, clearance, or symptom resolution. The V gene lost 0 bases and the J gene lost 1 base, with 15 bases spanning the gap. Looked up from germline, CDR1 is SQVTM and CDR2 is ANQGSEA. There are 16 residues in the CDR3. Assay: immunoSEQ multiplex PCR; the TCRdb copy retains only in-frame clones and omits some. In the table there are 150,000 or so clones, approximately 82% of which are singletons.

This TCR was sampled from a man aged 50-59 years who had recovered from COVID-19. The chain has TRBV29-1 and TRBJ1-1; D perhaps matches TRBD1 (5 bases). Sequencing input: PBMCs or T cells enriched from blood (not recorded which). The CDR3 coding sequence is TGCAGCGTTGAAGAAATGCGGAGCAGGGAGAACACTGAAGCTTTCTTT. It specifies CSVEEMRSRENTEAFF.